The TCR beta chain under discussion was sequenced for a study of blood T cell repertoires in COVID-19. Study summary: PBMCs, B-cell-depleted T cells, or T cells were the source of the cDNA or gDNA that made up the material.

TCRdb's copy holds only in-frame clones and misses some; the assay was immunoSEQ multiplex PCR. The table shows 140,000 to 150,000 clones, with 60% to 80% occurring only once. In germline, CDR1 is LGHNT, CDR2 FRNRAP. J gave up 1 base and V 6 bases, and 9 bases lay outside the gene matches. The CDR3 totals 16 residues. The sequencing input was peripheral blood. The TCR originated in a man aged 50-59 years with active or convalescent COVID-19. J is TRBJ2-1 and V is TRBV12-5; 7 bases agree with TRBD2. CDR3 region: CASGSLASGSYNEQFF. For the CDR3, the DNA is TGTGCTAGTGGGAGCCTAGCTAGCGGTTCCTACAATGAGCAGTTCTTC. The entire variable domain, with the rest obtained from reference TRBV12-5 and TRBJ2-1, is as follows: DARVTQTPRHKVTEMGQEVTMRCQPILGHNTVFWYRQTMMQGLELLAYFRNRAPLDDSGMPKDRFSAEMPDATLATLKIQPSEPRDSAVYFCASGSLASGSYNEQFFGPGTRLTVL.